This T cell receptor (beta chain) was recorded in a study of T cell changes during pregnancy in multiple sclerosis. The CDR3 contains 14 residues. V was clipped by 4 bases and J by 11 bases; unmatched bases: 9. Germline V lookup: CDR1 SGHDT, CDR2 YYEEEE. Here immunoSEQ multiplex PCR was the method, and the copy in TCRdb shows in-frame clones only, minus some. The repertoire holds roughly 38,000 clones, roughly 85% seen once, with more than 0.95% in the top ten. The sample consisted of CD4+ T cells from peripheral blood mononuclear cells, taken before pregnancy. The sequence derives from a female donor with multiple sclerosis, enrolled in a pregnancy study. The gene calls are TRBV5-6 and TRBJ1-5; 10 positions match TRBD1. This chain's CDR3 is CASSRGQGGGAQHF. The CDR3 DNA reads as TGTGCCAGCAGCAGAGGACAGGGGGGTGGAGCCCAGCATTTT.